The 24 T cell receptor beta chains in this list originate from one sample, sequenced in a study of early T cells in non-severe SARS-CoV-2 infection. TCRdb ran MiXCR on the 5' RACE reads and lists one entry per CDR3 protein. The sample records 25,000 to 30,000 distinct CDR3 sequences, about 4.8% being singletons. Sequenced sample: whole blood. The receptors shown here come from an adult who was a healthcare worker with PCR-confirmed SARS-CoV-2 infection or an uninfected control (not recorded which).

This clonotype has ten or more counts. The chain is built from TRBV5-5 and TRBJ2-2; tentative D call: TRBD2 (5 bases). CDR3 length: 14 residues. Germline-derived CDR1 and CDR2 are SGHKS and YYEKEE (reference sequence). Trimming took off 2 bases at V and 1 base at J, with 6 bases between the two ends. The CDR3 DNA follows: TGTGCCAGCAGCTTTGGAGGGAACACCGGGGAGCTGTTTTTT. It is translated as CASSFGGNTGELFF.

At least ten counts were recorded for this clonotype. The J gene is TRBJ1-4, the V gene TRBV6-1; D not certain. Trimming removed 2 bases from V and 7 bases from J, with 14 bases in between. The germline V gene has CDR1 MNHNS and CDR2 SASEGT. The CDR3 covers 15 residues. The CDR3 spells CASSESRPRGEKLFF. The CDR3 DNA is TGTGCCAGCAGTGAAAGCCGGCCCCGAGGTGAAAAACTGTTTTTT.

There are many counts of this clonotype. The gene calls are TRBV29-1 and TRBJ2-7; 8 nucleotides line up with TRBD1. Germline trimming cut 4 bases from V and 4 bases from J; bases unmatched to any gene: 3. In germline, CDR1 is SQVTM, CDR2 ANQGSEA. The CDR3 length is 12 residues. CDR3 protein: CSVVQGVYEQYF. The CDR3 DNA follows: TGCAGCGTTGTACAGGGGGTGTACGAGCAGTACTTC.

Sample share makes this clonotype medium-sized. The J gene is TRBJ1-1, the V gene TRBV27, with D perhaps TRBD1 (5 bases). Germline CDR1 MNHEY, CDR2 SMNVEV (reference sequence). The V and J ends lost 4 bases and 4 bases respectively, with 19 bases between them. The CDR3 is 16 amino acids. CDR3 sequence: CASSSRAGLGGTEAFF. The CDR3 DNA is TGTGCCAGCAGTTCGCGCGCAGGGCTCGGTGGCACTGAAGCTTTCTTT.

In this sample, this clonotype turned up many times. V gene TRBV28 combines with J gene TRBJ2-7; D remains ambiguous. CDR1 and CDR2 from the germline V gene are MDHEN and SYDVKM. Trimming pared 2 bases from V and 3 bases from J, leaving 2 bases between. The CDR3 spans 11 residues. The CDR3 coding sequence is TGTGCCAGCAGTTTACGCTACGAGCAGTACTTC. Translated, it gives CASSLRYEQYF.

This clonotype was counted many times. This chain links TRBV11-2 with TRBJ1-1; 11 positions match TRBD1. This CDR3 spans 15 amino acids. Per germline, CDR1 SGHAT and CDR2 FQNNGV. The junction had 8 bases not matched to a gene; V was cut back by 5 bases and J by 6 bases. Here the CDR3 reads CASSPGTGGIAEAFF. As DNA, the CDR3 is TGTGCCAGCAGCCCAGGGACAGGGGGAATCGCTGAAGCTTTCTTT.

The gene calls are TRBV29-1 and TRBJ2-3; 9 bases map to TRBD1. The CDR3 extends over 13 amino acids. Per the germline V gene, CDR1 is SQVTM and CDR2 is ANQGSEA. V was clipped by 7 bases and J by 4 bases; unmatched bases: 6. The CDR3 loop reads CSGADRGPDTQYF. For the CDR3, the DNA is TGCAGCGGGGCGGACAGGGGCCCAGATACGCAGTATTTT.

This clonotype showed up just once. This clone may be a read error of a much larger clone one base away. The chain carries TRBV9 and TRBJ1-4, with D perhaps matching TRBD1 (6 bases). Germline V gene sequence: CDR1 SGDLS, CDR2 YYNGEE. The CDR3 sequence is 15 residues long. The CDR3: CASSVGQSLNEKPFF. CDR3 DNA: TGTGCCAGCAGCGTCGGACAGTCCCTTAATGAAAAACCGTTTTTT.

Many counts were recorded for this clonotype. This chain uses TRBV12-3 or TRBV12-4 with TRBJ2-7; 7 nucleotides line up with TRBD1. CDR3 length equals 16 residues. Losses at the gene ends were 3 bases for V and 3 bases for J; bases not matched to a gene: 11. In DNA, the CDR3 is TGTGCCAGCAGTTTGGGCTTGGGGACAGAAGTCTACGAGCAGTACTTC. Translating gives CASSLGLGTEVYEQYF.

This clonotype was seen ten or more times. The J gene is TRBJ1-6, the V gene TRBV7-9, with D possibly TRBD1 on 6 matching bases. Per germline, CDR1 SEHNR and CDR2 FQNEAQ (reference sequence). Trimming pared 6 bases from V and 14 bases from J, leaving 11 bases between. The CDR3 is 11 amino acids. The CDR3 spells CASSEGGALHF. The CDR3 DNA follows: TGTGCCAGCAGTGAGGGGGGGGCCCTCCACTTT.

This rearrangement joins TRBV30 to TRBJ2-5; no firm D call. V was trimmed by 0 bases and J by 2 bases, leaving 7 bases between them. In germline, CDR1 is GTSNPN, CDR2 SVGIG (reference sequence). The length of the CDR3 is 13 residues. The CDR3, as DNA: TGTGCCTGGAGTGTCCGACTGCAAGAGACCCAGTACTTC. It codes for CAWSVRLQETQYF. Supplemented by reference TRBV30 and TRBJ2-5, the full variable domain reads SQTIHQWPATLVQPVGSPLSLECTVEGTSNPNLYWYRQAAGRGLQLLFYSVGIGQISSEVPQNLSASRPQDRQFILSSKKLLLSDSGFYLCAWSVRLQETQYFGPGTRLLVL.

The sample holds many counts of this clonotype. The chain links TRBV4-2 to TRBJ2-2, with TRBD2 matching 8 bases. J lost 3 bases, V lost 4 bases, and 7 bases had no gene match. CDR3 size: 16 residues. Germline V gives CDR1 LGHNA, CDR2 YNFKEQ. CDR3 sequence reads: CASSLPSGGDTGELFF. CDR3 bases: TGTGCCAGCAGCCTCCCCAGCGGGGGCGACACCGGGGAGCTGTTTTTT.

This clonotype has at least ten counts. The gene calls are TRBV5-6 and TRBJ2-7; the match to TRBD1 covers 7 bases. V lost 3 bases to trimming and J lost 5 bases; unmatched junction nucleotides: 5. The length of the CDR3 is 13 residues. Germline V CDR1 and CDR2: SGHDT, YYEEEE. CDR3 nucleotide sequence: TGTGCCAGCAGCTCCACAGGGGTCCACGAGCAGTACTTC. This encodes CASSSTGVHEQYF.

This clonotype appeared many times. The CDR3 sequence is CASSSGQVNSPLHF. As DNA, the CDR3 is TGTGCCAGCAGTTCGGGACAGGTCAATTCACCCCTCCACTTT. The chain couples TRBV6-5 to TRBJ1-6; 8 bases map to TRBD1. J lost 7 bases, V lost 4 bases, and 3 bases had no gene match. Germline CDR1 and CDR2: MNHEY and SVGAGI. The CDR3 consists of 14 residues.

There are many counts of this clonotype. The rearrangement joins TRBV20-1 to TRBJ2-7, with TRBD2 matching 9 bases. V gave up 5 bases and J gave up 3 bases; unmatched junction bases: 8. In germline, CDR1 is DFQATT, CDR2 SNEGSKA (reference sequence). The CDR3 runs 14 residues. In DNA form, the CDR3 reads TGCAGTGCTTCCTTAGCGGGGGTACGCTACGAGCAGTACTTC. Residues: CSASLAGVRYEQYF.

Only a few counts were recorded for this clonotype. The chain combines TRBV7-9 with TRBJ2-3; 7 bases line up with TRBD1. Germline trimming cut 2 bases from V and 4 bases from J; bases unmatched to any gene: 6. Germline V gene sequence: CDR1 SEHNR, CDR2 FQNEAQ (reference sequence). This CDR3 is 15 amino acids long. CDR3: CASSLIKGASDTQYF. CDR3 in DNA: TGTGCCAGCAGCTTAATAAAGGGGGCCTCAGATACGCAGTATTTT.

The rearrangement joins TRBV7-8 to TRBJ2-7; TRBD1 is a possible D gene (6 bases). V lost 5 bases, J lost 2 bases, and 16 bases lay in between. Germline values: CDR1 SGHVS, CDR2 FQNEAQ. The CDR3 runs to 15 residues. CDR3 bases: TGTGCCAGCAGCCCCCAAGCCGGACAGACCTACGAGCAGTACTTC. It yields the protein CASSPQAGQTYEQYF.

This clonotype was picked up many times. The rearrangement links TRBV10-3 to TRBJ2-1; possibly TRBD2 for D (6 bases). The germline V gene has CDR1 ENHRY and CDR2 SYGVKD. CDR3 length: 13 amino acids. The germline V and J ends were trimmed by 0 bases and 15 bases, with 15 bases remaining between them. The CDR3 nucleotides read TGTGCCATCAGTGAGTCCTTGGGGGGATGGTGGTTCTTC. Its protein is CAISESLGGWWFF.

This clonotype has a count of ten or more. V and J are TRBV24-1 and TRBJ2-1, with a tentative D call TRBD1 (5 bases). This CDR3 has 12 residues. In germline, CDR1 is KGHDR, CDR2 SFDVKD. The ends were cut back, 6 bases at V and 4 bases at J, with 6 bases in the middle. CDR3: CATSRQYNEQFF. CDR3 nucleotide sequence: TGTGCCACCAGTAGACAGTACAATGAGCAGTTCTTC.

This clonotype occurred many times. The chain has TRBV6-1 and TRBJ2-1; no definite D call. V gave up 5 bases and J gave up 8 bases, with 10 bases separating them. The CDR3 spans 12 residues. Germline CDR1 is MNHNS and CDR2 is SASEGT. The CDR3 coding sequence is TGTGCCAGCAGTAAGTCCGGCGATGAGCAGTTCTTC. It codes for CASSKSGDEQFF.

This clonotype was detected many times. The chain combines TRBV4-3 with TRBJ2-1, with TRBD2 as a possible D gene (7 bases). Germline V lookup: CDR1 LGHNA, CDR2 YSLEER. Trimming took 4 bases from V and 6 from J, leaving 13 bases between them. The CDR3 loop spans 14 amino acids. CDR3 residues: CASSLGGGGNEQFF. In DNA form, the CDR3 reads TGCGCCAGCAGCCTAGGAGGGGGGGGCAATGAGCAGTTCTTC.

Comments on this clonotype: A much larger clone lies a single base off, so this may be a read error. CDR3 residues: CASSQKEGPGANVLTF. In DNA, the CDR3 is TGCGCCAGCAGCCAAAAGGAGGGCCCTGGGGCCAACGTCCTGACTTTC. The J gene is TRBJ2-6, the V gene TRBV4-3, with a weak D call TRBD2 (6 bases). The CDR3 has 16 residues. V lost 2 bases and J 2 bases, leaving 10 bases between the germline ends. Germline CDR1 reads LGHNA; CDR2 reads YSLEER.

There are many counts of this clonotype. V gene TRBV14 combines with J gene TRBJ1-1; D gene uncertain. The CDR3 spans 16 residues. The germline V gene has CDR1 SGHDN and CDR2 FVKESK. V gave up 0 bases and J gave up 0 bases, with 11 bases separating them. CDR3 coding DNA: TGTGCCAGCAGCCAAGATCATCTCAACTTGAACACTGAAGCTTTCTTT. Translating gives CASSQDHLNLNTEAFF.

The sample holds many counts of this clonotype. The chain couples TRBV28 to TRBJ2-5; 9 bases are shared with TRBD1. V lost 6 bases to trimming and J lost 2 bases; unmatched junction nucleotides: 13. Germline CDR1 MDHEN, CDR2 SYDVKM. The CDR3 extends over 17 amino acids. The CDR3 nucleotides read TGTGCCAGCAGAATCGGACAGGGGAGCAAATATCAAGAGACCCAGTACTTC. It yields the protein CASRIGQGSKYQETQYF.